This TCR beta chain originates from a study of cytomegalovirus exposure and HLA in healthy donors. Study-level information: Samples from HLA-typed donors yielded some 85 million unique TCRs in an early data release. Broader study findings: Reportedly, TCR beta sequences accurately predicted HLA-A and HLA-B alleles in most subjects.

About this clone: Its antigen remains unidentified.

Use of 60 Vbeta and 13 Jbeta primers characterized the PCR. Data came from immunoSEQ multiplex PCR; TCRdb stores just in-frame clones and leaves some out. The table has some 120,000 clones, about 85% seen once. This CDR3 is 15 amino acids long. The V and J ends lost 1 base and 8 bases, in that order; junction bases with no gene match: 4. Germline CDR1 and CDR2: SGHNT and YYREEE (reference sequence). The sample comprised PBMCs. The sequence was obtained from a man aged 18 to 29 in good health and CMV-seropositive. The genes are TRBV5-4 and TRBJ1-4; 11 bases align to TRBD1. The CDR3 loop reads CASSLPGQGDEKLFF. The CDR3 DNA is TGTGCCAGCAGCTTGCCGGGACAGGGGGACGAAAAACTGTTTTTT.